Following are 21 T cell receptor beta chains from one sample sequenced in a study of blood T cell repertoires in COVID-19. TCRdb's table, derived via immunoSEQ multiplex PCR, lists solely in-frame clones and lacks some. Here the sample spans about 210,000 clones, around 82% being singletons. What was sequenced was peripheral blood. Receptors were obtained from a woman in her 70s with acute or convalescent COVID-19.

The J gene is TRBJ1-2, the V gene TRBV5-1; 9 bases are a match to TRBD1. Per the germline V gene, CDR1 is SGHRS and CDR2 is YFSETQ. Losses at the gene ends were 0 bases for V and 8 bases for J; bases not matched to a gene: 2. This CDR3 comprises 13 residues. The DNA for the CDR3 is TGCGCCAGCAGCTTGGGGACAGGGGAAGGCTACACCTTC. This gives the protein CASSLGTGEGYTF.

The chain employs TRBV5-6 and TRBJ1-3; 8 nucleotides match TRBD1. Per the germline V gene, CDR1 is SGHDT and CDR2 is YYEEEE. The CDR3 has 15 amino acids. After removal of 3 bases from V and 4 bases from J, the junction contained 6 bases not matched to a gene. Here the CDR3 reads CASSWDRSTGNTIYF. The CDR3 nucleotides read TGTGCCAGCAGCTGGGACAGGAGTACGGGAAACACCATATATTTT.

This chain joins TRBV18 and TRBJ2-7, with 13 bases that match TRBD2. CDR3 length equals 13 residues. In germline, CDR1 is KGHSH, CDR2 LQKENI. The ends lost 6 bases at V and 7 bases at J; junction bases unmatched: 3. The CDR3 nucleotides read TGTGCCAGCTCCGGGACTAGCGGGGCTGAGCAGTACGTC. It encodes CASSGTSGAEQYV.

This CDR3 reads CASSYLTGVGYTF. CDR3 nucleotides: TGTGCCAGCAGTTACTTAACAGGGGTAGGCTACACCTTC. V gene TRBV6-5 combines with J gene TRBJ1-2, with 7 bases that match TRBD1. The CDR3 is made up of 13 amino acids. Germline assignment: CDR1 MNHEY and CDR2 SVGAGI. The trim removed 1 base at V and 8 bases at J, leaving 4 bases unmatched.

The chain employs TRBV5-6 and TRBJ2-7, with 9 bases matching TRBD1. The germline V gene has CDR1 SGHDT and CDR2 YYEEEE. V trimming: 4 bases; J trimming: 4 bases; junction bases outside the gene matches: 3. The CDR3 sequence is 13 residues long. In nucleotides, the CDR3 is TGTGCCAGCAGCCTCGGGACAGGGTACGAGCAGTACGTC. Translating it yields CASSLGTGYEQYV.

The V gene is TRBV2, the J gene TRBJ2-2, with 9 bases identical to TRBD1. V lost 6 bases to trimming and J lost 4 bases; unmatched junction nucleotides: 9. CDR3 length: 16 amino acids. Germline CDR1 SNHLY, CDR2 FYNNEI. DNA of the CDR3: TGTGCCAGCAGCGCACTGGGACAGGGTGTCACCGGGGAGCTGTTTTTT. The encoded protein is CASSALGQGVTGELFF.

The chain has TRBV7-2 and TRBJ2-7; 10 bases line up with TRBD2. Trimming cost V 4 bases and J 4 bases; bases outside gene matches: 7. Germline V CDR1 and CDR2: SGHTA, FQGNSA. CDR3 length: 15 residues. This chain's CDR3 is CASSSLAGGPYEQYF. In nucleotides, the CDR3 is TGTGCCAGCAGCTCGTTAGCGGGGGGACCGTACGAGCAGTACTTC.

The chain employs TRBV5-5 and TRBJ1-2; perhaps TRBD1 as D (6 bases). Per the germline V gene, CDR1 is SGHKS and CDR2 is YYEKEE (reference sequence). Trimming shortened V by 0 bases and J by 8 bases, and 14 bases separated the two germline ends. The CDR3 is 14 amino acids. In nucleotides, the CDR3 is TGTGCCAGCAGCTTGGAAGTCGCAGGGGCCGGCTACACCTTC. Translation: CASSLEVAGAGYTF.

In this sample, this clone turned up once. The chain carries TRBV5-1 and TRBJ2-1, with 11 bases aligning to TRBD2. Trimming at V came to 3 bases and at J to 7 bases, leaving 9 bases not matched to a gene. The CDR3 sequence is 16 residues long. Germline V CDR1 and CDR2: SGHRS, YFSETQ. CDR3 loop: CASSSLLAGEKNEQFF. In nucleotides, the CDR3 is TGCGCCAGCAGCTCGTTACTAGCGGGGGAAAAAAATGAGCAGTTCTTC.

This clone has a handful of counts. This sequence joins TRBV12-3 or TRBV12-4 and TRBJ1-3, with a possible D match to TRBD1 (5 bases). The CDR3 loop spans 13 amino acids. The V end was cut by 6 bases, the J end by 3 bases, with 9 bases between. CDR3 sequence reads: CASSPGYGNTIYF. The CDR3 nucleotides are TGTGCCAGCAGCCCAGGGTATGGAAACACCATATATTTT.

The chain employs TRBV6-6 and TRBJ1-1, with D possibly being TRBD1 (6 bases). With 5 bases removed from V and 9 bases from J, the gap between germline ends came to 10 bases. Looked up from germline, CDR1 is MNHNY and CDR2 is SVGAGI (reference sequence). There are 11 residues in the CDR3. DNA for the CDR3: TGTGCCAGCAGTCGTCAGGGGAAAGCTTTCTTT. Translating gives CASSRQGKAFF.

The J gene is TRBJ1-5, the V gene TRBV2; 8 nucleotides line up with TRBD1. CDR1 is SNHLY, CDR2 FYNNEI, per germline. V was pared by 7 bases and J by 4 bases, with 9 bases of the junction left unmatched. The CDR3 is 15 amino acids. CDR3 DNA sequence: TGTGCCAGCATGGTTCCGACAGGGGATAATCAGCCCCAGCATTTT. Amino acids: CASMVPTGDNQPQHF.

The chain employs TRBV5-6 and TRBJ2-2, with D maybe TRBD1 (6 bases). The CDR3 totals 15 residues. Per the germline V gene, CDR1 is SGHDT and CDR2 is YYEEEE. Trimming cost V 4 bases and J 1 base, with 11 bases left between them. CDR3 amino acids: CASSTDRRNTGELFF. In DNA form, the CDR3 reads TGTGCCAGCAGCACGGACAGAAGGAACACCGGGGAGCTGTTTTTT.

This chain links TRBV7-3 with TRBJ2-5, with D possibly being TRBD2 (5 bases). Trimming removed 5 bases from V and 0 bases from J, with 7 bases in between. This CDR3 is built from 13 residues. CDR1 SGHTA and CDR2 FQGTGA come from the germline V gene. The CDR3 loop is CASSGGHQETQYF. CDR3 bases: TGTGCCAGCAGCGGCGGGCACCAAGAGACCCAGTACTTC.

This chain uses TRBV10-3 with TRBJ1-5, with TRBD1 matching over 10 bases. The V gene end was trimmed by 0 bases and the J gene end by 6 bases; junction bases not matched to a gene: 2. Looked up from germline, CDR1 is ENHRY and CDR2 is SYGVKD. CDR3 length: 15 residues. This CDR3 is CAISESTGGGQPQHF. CDR3 in DNA: TGTGCCATCAGTGAGTCGACAGGGGGCGGTCAGCCCCAGCATTTT.

The chain uses TRBV30 and TRBJ1-2; D remains unclear. CDR1 and CDR2 (germline): GTSNPN, SVGIG (reference sequence). Trimming removed 2 bases at V and 2 bases at J, with 18 bases between. The CDR3 contains 16 residues. In DNA, the CDR3 is TGTGCCTGGAGTACCCCTCCCCCTATCGGGAACTATGGCTACACCTTC. It specifies CAWSTPPPIGNYGYTF.

This clone occurred a few times. CDR3 sequence reads: CASSARDSGHYEQYF. CDR3 sequence (DNA): TGTGCCAGCAGCGCCCGGGACAGCGGGCACTACGAGCAGTACTTC. The chain couples TRBV5-6 to TRBJ2-7; maybe TRBD1 (7 bases). Germline V CDR1 and CDR2: SGHDT, YYEEEE. This CDR3 has 15 residues. V lost 4 bases to trimming and J lost 3 bases, with 17 bases between them.

The chain joins TRBV18 to TRBJ1-3; tentatively, D is TRBD1 (6 bases). V was clipped by 4 bases and J by 0 bases, with 13 bases between them. The CDR3 contains 16 residues. The germline V gene has CDR1 KGHSH and CDR2 LQKENI. CDR3 sequence (DNA): TGTGCCAGCTCACTGGACAGACCGATCTCTGGAAACACCATATATTTT. This sequence encodes CASSLDRPISGNTIYF.

The genes are TRBV5-6 and TRBJ2-5, with a tentative D call TRBD1 (6 bases). Germline V CDR1 and CDR2: SGHDT, YYEEEE. CDR3 length equals 15 residues. Trimming left V 0 bases short and J 3 bases short, with 12 bases between. For the CDR3, the DNA is TGTGCCAGCAGCTTGGTCCATTCAGGGGAAGAGACCCAGTACTTC. This sequence encodes CASSLVHSGEETQYF.

The V and J genes are TRBV5-1 and TRBJ1-2; 8 bases map to TRBD1. CDR3 length: 15 residues. Germline assignment: CDR1 SGHRS and CDR2 YFSETQ. Trimming took 0 bases from V and 8 from J; bases not matched to a gene: 9. CDR3 in amino acids: CASSLVPGQGPGYTF. The CDR3 DNA sequence: TGCGCCAGCAGCTTGGTCCCCGGACAGGGCCCAGGCTACACCTTC.

The chain uses TRBV20-1 and TRBJ2-5, with 10 bases matching TRBD2. Germline assignment: CDR1 DFQATT and CDR2 SNEGSKA (reference sequence). The CDR3 sequence is 17 residues long. Germline trimming cut 3 bases from V and 0 bases from J; bases unmatched to any gene: 10. As DNA, the CDR3 is TGCAGTGCTAGTAGTCCTCGGACTAGCGGATACCAAGAGACCCAGTACTTC. Translated, it gives CSASSPRTSGYQETQYF.